These 25 T cell receptor beta chains were all obtained from the same sample, sequenced in a study of cytotoxic CD8 clonotypes in ibrutinib-treated CLL (dated by TCRdb to 2020 to 2023). The time point label for this specimen denotes: about 11 months on ibrutinib. Libraries were constructed by the immunoSEQ multiplex PCR assay. This is the immuneACCESS table as TCRdb keeps it, with only in-frame sequences that have V and J called. A part of the clones is gone; compared with another copy, unresolved V genes explain less than half, and the rest is unexplained. This sample lists approximately 190,000 clones; 75% to 80% were detected once. The ten largest clones represent roughly an eighth of the sample. Here the sequenced sample was PBMCs, taken after 12 months of ibrutinib treatment. Receptors were obtained from a human donor with chronic lymphocytic leukemia.

The chain is built from TRBV28 and TRBJ2-7; 7 nucleotides match TRBD1. With 6 bases clipped from V and 2 bases from J, the junction kept 10 bases outside the gene matches. Per the germline V gene, CDR1 is MDHEN and CDR2 is SYDVKM. This CDR3 has 15 amino acids. CDR3 residues: CASRARQGGTYEQYF. Here the CDR3 DNA reads TGTGCCAGCAGAGCGAGACAGGGTGGAACCTACGAGCAGTACTTC.

This clone turned up a few times. The V gene is TRBV6-5, the J gene TRBJ1-2, with 11 positions matching TRBD1. J lost 6 bases, V lost 6 bases, and 3 bases had no gene match. The germline gives CDR1 MNHEY, CDR2 SVGAGI. The CDR3 spans 13 residues. The CDR3 is CASRGTGGHGYTF. In DNA, the CDR3 is TGTGCCAGCAGGGGGACAGGGGGGCATGGCTACACCTTC.

The rearrangement links TRBV10-2 to TRBJ2-2; D not certain. The CDR3 has 13 residues. V shed 1 base and J shed 4 bases, with 4 bases lying between them. Germline lookup yields CDR1 WSHSY and CDR2 SAAADI. CDR3 coding DNA: TGCGCCAGCAGTGAGTGGGGCACCGGGGAGCTGTTTTTT. Protein: CASSEWGTGELFF.

This clone was seen just once. The chain combines TRBV7-6 with TRBJ2-1; a possible D gene is TRBD1 (7 bases). CDR3 length: 12 residues. Per the germline V gene, CDR1 is SGHVS and CDR2 is FNYEAQ. The germline V and J ends were trimmed by 3 bases and 14 bases, with 14 bases remaining between them. The CDR3 loop reads CASSFGGGKKFF. The CDR3 coding sequence is TGTGCCAGCAGCTTCGGAGGGGGCAAGAAGTTCTTC.

The gene calls are TRBV11-3 and TRBJ2-4, with a tentative D call TRBD1 (5 bases). V lost 5 bases and J 9 bases, leaving 11 bases between the germline ends. This CDR3 is built from 12 residues. Germline CDR1 reads SGHNT; CDR2 reads YENEEA. This chain's CDR3 is CASSTDTSIQYF. The CDR3, as DNA: TGTGCCAGCAGCACGGACACGAGCATTCAGTACTTC.

The rearrangement uses TRBV30 and TRBJ2-1, with a possible D match to TRBD2 (5 bases). In germline, CDR1 is GTSNPN, CDR2 SVGIG (reference sequence). The ends were cut back, 2 bases at V and 10 bases at J, with 21 bases in the middle. CDR3 size: 15 residues. The CDR3 spells CAWSLWQASPREQFF. CDR3 coding DNA: TGTGCCTGGAGTCTCTGGCAGGCTAGCCCCAGAGAGCAGTTCTTC.

The chain recombines TRBV7-8 with TRBJ1-4, with D tentatively TRBD1 (5 bases). Germline assignment: CDR1 SGHVS and CDR2 FQNEAQ. Trimming took 0 bases from V and 8 from J, leaving 7 bases between them. This CDR3 region has 13 residues. CDR3 sequence reads: CASSLAGGEKLFF. The CDR3 bases are TGTGCCAGCAGCTTAGCGGGGGGGGAAAAACTGTTTTTT.

The chain is built from TRBV5-1 and TRBJ2-2, with TRBD2 identical over 13 bases. The CDR3 covers 15 residues. The V segment lost 3 bases and the J segment 8 bases; nucleotides outside the gene matches: 4. The germline gives CDR1 SGHRS, CDR2 YFSETQ. The CDR3, as DNA: TGCGCCAGCAGCTGGACTAGCGGGAGAACTGGGGAGCTGTTTTTT. Its translation: CASSWTSGRTGELFF.

The CDR3 loop is CASSPPQGNNEKLFF. The CDR3 DNA is TGTGCCAGCAGTCCGCCGCAGGGGAATAATGAAAAACTGTTTTTT. This sequence joins TRBV28 and TRBJ1-4; tentatively, D is TRBD1 (6 bases). Germline loops: CDR1 MDHEN, CDR2 SYDVKM. The CDR3 is 15 amino acids. The V end lost 5 bases, the J end lost 4 bases, and 14 bases lay between the germline ends.

This chain connects TRBV27 to TRBJ2-3; the D gene could be TRBD1 or TRBD2 (6 bases each). There are 15 residues in the CDR3. Trimming shortened V by 2 bases and J by 4 bases, and 13 bases separated the two germline ends. Germline CDR1 MNHEY, CDR2 SMNVEV (reference sequence). CDR3: CASSLRGVGADTQYF. CDR3 nucleotides: TGTGCCAGCAGTTTAAGGGGGGTGGGGGCAGATACGCAGTATTTT.

CDR3 amino acids: CASSLWGPTGELFF. The CDR3 DNA reads as TGTGCCAGCAGTTTGTGGGGGCCCACCGGGGAGCTGTTTTTT. The chain combines TRBV27 with TRBJ2-2, with D possibly being TRBD1 (6 bases). Trimming left V 3 bases short and J 4 bases short, with 9 bases between. CDR3 length equals 14 residues. Germline CDR1 MNHEY, CDR2 SMNVEV (reference sequence).

This clone came up once. The gene calls are TRBV29-1 and TRBJ1-1; no clear D. V was shortened by 7 bases and J by 1 base, with 10 bases between the two germline ends. The CDR3 runs to 12 residues. The V gene's germline CDR1 is SQVTM and CDR2 ANQGSEA. The CDR3 coding sequence is TGCAGCGGGACCCGACAGAACACTGAAGCTTTCTTT. Translating it yields CSGTRQNTEAFF.

The chain couples TRBV7-9 to TRBJ2-7, with 7 positions matching TRBD2. From germline, CDR1 is SEHNR and CDR2 FQNEAQ (reference sequence). J gave up 3 bases and V 5 bases, and 7 bases lay outside the gene matches. The CDR3 runs 14 residues. CDR3: CASSHGGDYYEQYF. In DNA form, the CDR3 reads TGTGCCAGCAGCCATGGGGGGGATTACTACGAGCAGTACTTC.

The CDR3 DNA sequence: TGTGCCAGCTCACCCACCGGGGCGGGTACACCAAATCAGCCCCAGCATTTT. Encoded protein: CASSPTGAGTPNQPQHF. V and J are TRBV18 and TRBJ1-5; weak D call: TRBD1 (5 bases). Germline-derived CDR1 and CDR2 are KGHSH and LQKENI. The CDR3 extends over 17 amino acids. Between the trimmed V and J ends, which lost 3 bases and 4 bases, there was a span of 19 bases.

The rearrangement uses TRBV7-9 and TRBJ1-2; D call uncertain. Trimming took 3 bases from V and 2 from J, leaving 10 bases between them. The CDR3 is 14 amino acids. In germline, CDR1 is SEHNR, CDR2 FQNEAQ (reference sequence). The CDR3 spells CASSFTSANYGYTF. CDR3 coding DNA: TGTGCCAGCAGCTTCACTTCGGCAAACTATGGCTACACCTTC.

The chain employs TRBV29-1 and TRBJ2-1; D unclear. The germline V gene has CDR1 SQVTM and CDR2 ANQGSEA. The CDR3 has 12 amino acids. V lost 4 bases and J lost 4, with 8 bases in between. The CDR3 loop is CSVAEGYNEQFF. CDR3 DNA: TGCAGCGTTGCGGAAGGATACAATGAGCAGTTCTTC.

This sequence joins TRBV7-9 and TRBJ2-7; unclear D gene. V lost 5 bases to trimming and J lost 2 bases, with 16 bases between them. This CDR3 region has 15 residues. Germline lookup yields CDR1 SEHNR and CDR2 FQNEAQ (reference sequence). The CDR3 nucleotides read TGTGCCAGCAGCCTGGCGATAGGCCCAACCTACGAGCAGTACTTC. It codes for CASSLAIGPTYEQYF.

Only one count was recorded for this clone. The chain is built from TRBV2 and TRBJ1-1; perhaps TRBD1 as D (5 bases). This CDR3 comprises 15 residues. V dropped 3 bases and J dropped 1 base, with 12 bases sitting between them. Germline V gives CDR1 SNHLY, CDR2 FYNNEI. In nucleotides, the CDR3 is TGTGCCAGCAGTGATCGACAGCTCAGGAACACTGAAGCTTTCTTT. Its protein is CASSDRQLRNTEAFF.

The J gene is TRBJ2-7, the V gene TRBV4-1; 13 bases line up with TRBD2. V was pared by 4 bases and J by 3 bases, with 3 bases of the junction left unmatched. Germline CDR1 reads MGHRA; CDR2 reads YSYEKL. This CDR3 has 15 residues. CDR3 residues: CASSPTSGGNYEQYF. The CDR3 DNA follows: TGCGCCAGCAGCCCGACTAGCGGGGGGAACTACGAGCAGTACTTC.

The chain carries TRBV11-2 and TRBJ2-7; perhaps TRBD1 as D (5 bases). In germline, CDR1 is SGHAT, CDR2 FQNNGV. The V end was cut by 5 bases, the J end by 4 bases, with 15 bases between. CDR3 length equals 14 residues. The CDR3 DNA follows: TGTGCCAGCAGCCGGACAACGACATCTTACGAGCAGTACTTC. As protein: CASSRTTTSYEQYF.

This clone was found a few times. The chain couples TRBV27 to TRBJ1-3; TRBD1 might be the D (5 bases). The CDR3 is 13 amino acids. The V end lost 9 bases, the J end lost 0 bases, and 9 bases lay between the germline ends. Germline loops: CDR1 MNHEY, CDR2 SMNVEV (reference sequence). The CDR3 nucleotides are TGTGCCAGACAGGATTACTCTGGAAACACCATATATTTT. It encodes CARQDYSGNTIYF.

This chain joins TRBV2 and TRBJ2-7; 12 bases align to TRBD1. The CDR3 contains 15 residues. Per the germline V gene, CDR1 is SNHLY and CDR2 is FYNNEI. V shed 1 base and J 5 bases; nucleotides not matched to a gene: 3. This chain's CDR3 is CASSEVGTGGHEQYF. CDR3 DNA sequence: TGTGCCAGCAGTGAAGTCGGGACAGGGGGCCACGAGCAGTACTTC.

The chain recombines TRBV27 with TRBJ2-2; 9 bases align to TRBD1. V shed 5 bases and J 7 bases; nucleotides not matched to a gene: 5. Germline CDR1 is MNHEY and CDR2 is SMNVEV (reference sequence). The CDR3 is made up of 14 amino acids. The CDR3, as DNA: TGTGCCAGCAGTGCACAGGGGGCCGGCGGGGAGCTGTTTTTT. Its protein is CASSAQGAGGELFF.

The V call is TRBV19, the J call TRBJ1-2, with TRBD1 matching 9 bases. This CDR3 is 15 amino acids long. V trimming: 2 bases; J trimming: 6 bases; junction bases outside the gene matches: 7. The V gene's germline CDR1 is LNHDA and CDR2 SQIVND (reference sequence). CDR3 protein: CASSIMGTGKNGYTF. The CDR3 DNA is TGTGCCAGTAGTATAATGGGGACAGGGAAGAATGGCTACACCTTC.

This clone appeared a single time. V is TRBV19 and J is TRBJ2-7; 9 nucleotides match TRBD1. The CDR3 is made up of 16 amino acids. The V gene end was trimmed by 5 bases and the J gene end by 5 bases; junction bases not matched to a gene: 13. The germline V gene has CDR1 LNHDA and CDR2 SQIVND (reference sequence). The DNA of the CDR3 is TGTGCCAGTAGTTCAGACTTGGACAGGGGTAGACACGAGCAGTACTTC. Translating gives CASSSDLDRGRHEQYF. Drawing the rest from reference TRBV19 and TRBJ2-7, the complete variable domain is DGGITQSPKYLFRKEGQNVTLSCEQNLNHDAMYWYRQDPGQGLRLIYYSQIVNDFQKGDIAEGYSVSREKKESFPLTVTSAQKNPTAFYLCASSSDLDRGRHEQYFGPGTRLTVT.